These 13 T cell receptor beta chains share one sample of origin, sequenced in a study of CD8+ T cells in alopecia areata. After isolation, RNA underwent reverse transcription to generate cDNA as the sequencing template. Profiling relied on immunoSEQ multiplex PCR, and the TCRdb table lists in-frame clones only, not all of them. The table records about 140,000 clones, 50% to 65% of them present only once. Material: CD4+ T cells sorted from blood. These receptor sequences come from a human donor in good health.

V and J are TRBV15 and TRBJ1-5; TRBD1 aligns across 8 bases. The CDR3 is made up of 15 amino acids. Looked up from germline, CDR1 is LNHNV and CDR2 is YYDKDF (reference sequence). V shed 3 bases and J 5 bases; nucleotides not matched to a gene: 6. For the CDR3, the DNA is TGTGCCACCAGCAGGCAATCAGGGGGCTATCAGCCCCAGCATTTT. Translation gives CATSRQSGGYQPQHF.

This clone was counted only a few times. The chain joins TRBV29-1 to TRBJ2-7; 7 bases agree with TRBD2. V trimming: 3 bases; J trimming: 7 bases; junction bases outside the gene matches: 9. The CDR3 runs 13 residues. Looked up from germline, CDR1 is SQVTM and CDR2 is ANQGSEA. CDR3 in amino acids: CSVELAGAWEQYF. CDR3 nucleotides: TGCAGCGTTGAGTTAGCGGGCGCGTGGGAGCAGTACTTC.

The chain uses TRBV30 and TRBJ1-2; possibly TRBD1 for D (5 bases). V gave up 0 bases and J gave up 6 bases, with 11 bases separating them. The CDR3 has 13 residues. Looked up from germline, CDR1 is GTSNPN and CDR2 is SVGIG (reference sequence). CDR3 loop: CAWSVGHNDGYTF. The CDR3 DNA follows: TGTGCCTGGAGTGTAGGACACAACGATGGCTACACCTTC.

The chain is built from TRBV7-2 and TRBJ2-7; D is unclear. Germline V gene data show CDR1 as SGHTA and CDR2 as FQGNSA. This CDR3 has 14 amino acids. V lost 3 bases and J 0 bases, leaving 9 bases between the germline ends. As DNA, the CDR3 is TGTGCCAGCAGCTTTAGACGGAACTCCTACGAGCAGTACTTC. Translated, it gives CASSFRRNSYEQYF.

This rearrangement joins TRBV30 to TRBJ1-2; D not resolved. V was pared by 7 bases and J by 6 bases, with 12 bases between. The CDR3 covers 11 residues. Germline V gene data show CDR1 as GTSNPN and CDR2 as SVGIG (reference sequence). CDR3 nucleotides: TGTGCCTCTAGCCTCGTCGATGGCTACACCTTC. This codes for CASSLVDGYTF.

The chain couples TRBV29-1 to TRBJ2-7; 9 nucleotides align to TRBD1. J gave up 4 bases and V 4 bases, and 11 bases lay outside the gene matches. Germline assignment: CDR1 SQVTM and CDR2 ANQGSEA. The CDR3 runs 15 residues. The CDR3 DNA reads as TGCAGCGTTGTCGGGACAGGGACCTCTCTTTACGAGCAGTACTTC. Its protein product is CSVVGTGTSLYEQYF.

This clone turned up a few times. The chain employs TRBV23-1 and TRBJ2-7, with TRBD2 matching 7 bases. TRBV23-1 is an ORF for which the function is uncertain. The V and J ends lost 4 bases and 0 bases, in that order; junction bases with no gene match: 3. The CDR3 covers 14 residues. The CDR3 nucleotides are TGCGCCAGCAGTCCGGGGGGAAGCTCCTACGAGCAGTACTTC. This encodes CASSPGGSSYEQYF.

This chain uses TRBV29-1 with TRBJ1-3; possibly TRBD1 for D (5 bases). Germline values: CDR1 SQVTM, CDR2 ANQGSEA. The V end lost 2 bases, the J end lost 4 bases, and 6 bases lay between the germline ends. The CDR3 covers 12 residues. CDR3 protein: CSVEWGGNTIYF. CDR3 DNA sequence: TGCAGCGTTGAATGGGGGGGAAACACCATATATTTT.

The rearrangement uses TRBV18 and TRBJ1-1, with 9 bases aligning to TRBD1. The V segment lost 3 bases and the J segment 0 bases; nucleotides outside the gene matches: 8. Per germline, CDR1 KGHSH and CDR2 LQKENI. There are 17 residues in the CDR3. CDR3 loop: CASSPFDRGSMNTEAFF. The CDR3 DNA is TGTGCCAGCTCACCGTTTGACAGGGGGTCAATGAACACTGAAGCTTTCTTT. Supplemented by reference TRBV18 and TRBJ1-1, the full variable domain reads NAGVMQNPRHLVRRRGQEARLRCSPMKGHSHVYWYRQLPEEGLKFMVYLQKENIIDESGMPKERFSAEFPKEGPSILRIQQVVRGDSAAYFCASSPFDRGSMNTEAFFGQGTRLTVV.

The chain combines TRBV14 with TRBJ2-5, with D perhaps assigned TRBD1 or TRBD2 (5 bases each). Deletions cut 4 bases from V and 2 bases from J, with 17 bases between. This CDR3 is built from 16 residues. Germline V gene data show CDR1 as SGHDN and CDR2 as FVKESK. The CDR3 sequence: CASSPPGTKLQETQYF. Here the CDR3 DNA reads TGTGCCAGCAGCCCACCGGGGACCAAACTACAAGAGACCCAGTACTTC. Full variable domain (remainder filled in from reference TRBV14 and TRBJ2-5): EAGVTQFPSHSVIEKGQTVTLRCDPISGHDNLYWYRRVMGKEIKFLLHFVKESKQDESGMPNNRFLAERTGGTYSTLKVQPAELEDSGVYFCASSPPGTKLQETQYFGPGTRLLVL.

Here the CDR3 reads CATAKAEGRRFF. The CDR3 nucleotides read TGTGCCACCGCTAAAGCGGAGGGCCGTCGGTTCTTC. V is TRBV15 and J is TRBJ2-1, with D possibly TRBD2 on 6 matching bases. Germline V lookup: CDR1 LNHNV, CDR2 YYDKDF (reference sequence). The CDR3 loop spans 12 amino acids. The V end was cut by 8 bases, the J end by 15 bases, with 20 bases between.

The chain combines TRBV7-9 with TRBJ2-5, with D perhaps TRBD2 (5 bases). The CDR3 covers 12 residues. V was shortened by 8 bases and J by 5 bases, with 12 bases between the two germline ends. Germline CDR1 reads SEHNR; CDR2 reads FQNEAQ (reference sequence). The CDR3 nucleotides read TGTGCCAGCGAGAGCGGTTCGGAGACCCAGTACTTC. Its translation is CASESGSETQYF.

Concerning this clone: Since a much larger clone is just one base distant, this may be a read error. Other DNA sequences in this specimen translate into the identical CDR3. This rearrangement joins TRBV7-2 to TRBJ2-5; D is perhaps TRBD1 (6 bases). From germline, CDR1 is SGHTA and CDR2 FQGNSA. CDR3 length: 14 amino acids. V lost 0 bases to trimming and J lost 1 base, with 6 bases between them. As DNA, the CDR3 is TGTGCCAGCAGCTTAGCGGGGGCCCAAGAGACCCAGTACTTC. Translation: CASSLAGAQETQYF.